What follows describes a single T cell receptor (beta chain). It has no known antigen specificity. This specimen belongs to a study of CXCR3-negative and CXCR3-positive naive CD8 T cells (dated by TCRdb to the late 2010s). Context from the whole study: In total, about 150 million TRB reads were obtained, or roughly 1.5 +/- 0.3 million reads per library. Data from about ten donors, pooled across two independent experiments, went into the diversity and physicochemical repertoire analyses. Naive subsets from 5 or 6 donors and memory cells from 3 donors were included in the TRBV-TRBJ cluster analysis. The research as a whole found: Because surface CD5, which is linked to self-reactivity in mice, was comparable between the naive subsets, TCR interaction strength was also inferred from the physicochemical properties of TRB CDR3s. Compared with CXCR3-negative naive cells, CXCR3-positive naive cells had TRB CDR3s with higher hydrophobicity (lower Kidera factor 4), lower energy, and higher strength and volume indices. Freshly isolated PBMCs were used for most assays because CXCR3 expression went down partially after cryopreservation. Repertoire diversity was comparably high in both naive subsets but much lower in memory CD8+ T cells. Naive CXCR3-negative and CXCR3-positive cells from the same donor showed similar TRBV-TRBJ usage, whereas memory cells showed distinct patterns.

CDR1 SGHDT and CDR2 YYEEEE are derived from the germline V gene. The CDR3 covers 18 residues, taking in both the cysteine and the phenylalanine. No DNA is listed. Each CD8+ T cell subset was flow-sorted in triplicate, with roughly 300,000 cells per subset placed directly into RLT lysis buffer. Naive CD8+ T cells were defined stringently as CD45RO-CCR7+CD27+CD95- to exclude memory contaminants. Using standard density gradient centrifugation, peripheral blood mononuclear cells were isolated from buffy coats. A FACSAria III was used to flow-sort naive CD8+ T cells into CXCR3-negative and CXCR3-positive populations. An RNeasy Mini Kit was used to extract total RNA from the sorted cells. TCRdb shows the sequencer as NextSeq 550. The Human TCR Profiling Kit (MiLaboratory) was used to prepare UMI-labeled 5' RACE TRB cDNA libraries. The full amount of extracted RNA was used for cDNA synthesis, and the full amount of resulting cDNA was used for PCR amplification. Libraries were prepared in parallel using an identical number of PCR cycles. As for the authors' bioinformatics: With a minimum of two reads required per UMI, MIGEC and MiXCR pulled out about 49,000 +/- 11,000 unique UMI-labeled TRB cDNA molecules from each library. An average of around 40,000 +/- 10,000 functional in-frame TRB CDR3 nucleotide clonotypes without stop codons was found per library. After downsampling to 5000 UMI-labeled TRB molecules per sample, diversity metrics such as normalized Shannon-Wiener and Chao1 were calculated in VDJtools. VDJtools computed clonotype-size-weighted physicochemical properties of the central five CDR3 residues: interaction energy, strength, volume and Kidera factor 4. TCRdb reprocessed the sequencing reads and holds a single record per CDR3 protein sequence, with no DNA. TCRdb, rather than the study authors, made the V and J calls. The sample has over 100,000 distinct CDR3 sequences on record. The top ten clones comprise roughly 0.3% of the sample.

Sequencing was done on a sample of naive CXCR3- CD8+ T cells from blood. This specimen's cell subset or site label, interpreted: CD45RO-CCR7+CD27+CD95- naive CD8+ T cells lacking CXCR3 (TNR3-). The TCR was taken from a human donor in good health. Some clones in this sample may be carry-over from other donors' samples. The V gene is TRBV5-6 and the J gene is TRBJ2-7; TCRdb reports TRBD2, a call that lacks DNA to check it against. The CDR3 protein sequence reads: CASSLNPPRTSLTYEQYF.